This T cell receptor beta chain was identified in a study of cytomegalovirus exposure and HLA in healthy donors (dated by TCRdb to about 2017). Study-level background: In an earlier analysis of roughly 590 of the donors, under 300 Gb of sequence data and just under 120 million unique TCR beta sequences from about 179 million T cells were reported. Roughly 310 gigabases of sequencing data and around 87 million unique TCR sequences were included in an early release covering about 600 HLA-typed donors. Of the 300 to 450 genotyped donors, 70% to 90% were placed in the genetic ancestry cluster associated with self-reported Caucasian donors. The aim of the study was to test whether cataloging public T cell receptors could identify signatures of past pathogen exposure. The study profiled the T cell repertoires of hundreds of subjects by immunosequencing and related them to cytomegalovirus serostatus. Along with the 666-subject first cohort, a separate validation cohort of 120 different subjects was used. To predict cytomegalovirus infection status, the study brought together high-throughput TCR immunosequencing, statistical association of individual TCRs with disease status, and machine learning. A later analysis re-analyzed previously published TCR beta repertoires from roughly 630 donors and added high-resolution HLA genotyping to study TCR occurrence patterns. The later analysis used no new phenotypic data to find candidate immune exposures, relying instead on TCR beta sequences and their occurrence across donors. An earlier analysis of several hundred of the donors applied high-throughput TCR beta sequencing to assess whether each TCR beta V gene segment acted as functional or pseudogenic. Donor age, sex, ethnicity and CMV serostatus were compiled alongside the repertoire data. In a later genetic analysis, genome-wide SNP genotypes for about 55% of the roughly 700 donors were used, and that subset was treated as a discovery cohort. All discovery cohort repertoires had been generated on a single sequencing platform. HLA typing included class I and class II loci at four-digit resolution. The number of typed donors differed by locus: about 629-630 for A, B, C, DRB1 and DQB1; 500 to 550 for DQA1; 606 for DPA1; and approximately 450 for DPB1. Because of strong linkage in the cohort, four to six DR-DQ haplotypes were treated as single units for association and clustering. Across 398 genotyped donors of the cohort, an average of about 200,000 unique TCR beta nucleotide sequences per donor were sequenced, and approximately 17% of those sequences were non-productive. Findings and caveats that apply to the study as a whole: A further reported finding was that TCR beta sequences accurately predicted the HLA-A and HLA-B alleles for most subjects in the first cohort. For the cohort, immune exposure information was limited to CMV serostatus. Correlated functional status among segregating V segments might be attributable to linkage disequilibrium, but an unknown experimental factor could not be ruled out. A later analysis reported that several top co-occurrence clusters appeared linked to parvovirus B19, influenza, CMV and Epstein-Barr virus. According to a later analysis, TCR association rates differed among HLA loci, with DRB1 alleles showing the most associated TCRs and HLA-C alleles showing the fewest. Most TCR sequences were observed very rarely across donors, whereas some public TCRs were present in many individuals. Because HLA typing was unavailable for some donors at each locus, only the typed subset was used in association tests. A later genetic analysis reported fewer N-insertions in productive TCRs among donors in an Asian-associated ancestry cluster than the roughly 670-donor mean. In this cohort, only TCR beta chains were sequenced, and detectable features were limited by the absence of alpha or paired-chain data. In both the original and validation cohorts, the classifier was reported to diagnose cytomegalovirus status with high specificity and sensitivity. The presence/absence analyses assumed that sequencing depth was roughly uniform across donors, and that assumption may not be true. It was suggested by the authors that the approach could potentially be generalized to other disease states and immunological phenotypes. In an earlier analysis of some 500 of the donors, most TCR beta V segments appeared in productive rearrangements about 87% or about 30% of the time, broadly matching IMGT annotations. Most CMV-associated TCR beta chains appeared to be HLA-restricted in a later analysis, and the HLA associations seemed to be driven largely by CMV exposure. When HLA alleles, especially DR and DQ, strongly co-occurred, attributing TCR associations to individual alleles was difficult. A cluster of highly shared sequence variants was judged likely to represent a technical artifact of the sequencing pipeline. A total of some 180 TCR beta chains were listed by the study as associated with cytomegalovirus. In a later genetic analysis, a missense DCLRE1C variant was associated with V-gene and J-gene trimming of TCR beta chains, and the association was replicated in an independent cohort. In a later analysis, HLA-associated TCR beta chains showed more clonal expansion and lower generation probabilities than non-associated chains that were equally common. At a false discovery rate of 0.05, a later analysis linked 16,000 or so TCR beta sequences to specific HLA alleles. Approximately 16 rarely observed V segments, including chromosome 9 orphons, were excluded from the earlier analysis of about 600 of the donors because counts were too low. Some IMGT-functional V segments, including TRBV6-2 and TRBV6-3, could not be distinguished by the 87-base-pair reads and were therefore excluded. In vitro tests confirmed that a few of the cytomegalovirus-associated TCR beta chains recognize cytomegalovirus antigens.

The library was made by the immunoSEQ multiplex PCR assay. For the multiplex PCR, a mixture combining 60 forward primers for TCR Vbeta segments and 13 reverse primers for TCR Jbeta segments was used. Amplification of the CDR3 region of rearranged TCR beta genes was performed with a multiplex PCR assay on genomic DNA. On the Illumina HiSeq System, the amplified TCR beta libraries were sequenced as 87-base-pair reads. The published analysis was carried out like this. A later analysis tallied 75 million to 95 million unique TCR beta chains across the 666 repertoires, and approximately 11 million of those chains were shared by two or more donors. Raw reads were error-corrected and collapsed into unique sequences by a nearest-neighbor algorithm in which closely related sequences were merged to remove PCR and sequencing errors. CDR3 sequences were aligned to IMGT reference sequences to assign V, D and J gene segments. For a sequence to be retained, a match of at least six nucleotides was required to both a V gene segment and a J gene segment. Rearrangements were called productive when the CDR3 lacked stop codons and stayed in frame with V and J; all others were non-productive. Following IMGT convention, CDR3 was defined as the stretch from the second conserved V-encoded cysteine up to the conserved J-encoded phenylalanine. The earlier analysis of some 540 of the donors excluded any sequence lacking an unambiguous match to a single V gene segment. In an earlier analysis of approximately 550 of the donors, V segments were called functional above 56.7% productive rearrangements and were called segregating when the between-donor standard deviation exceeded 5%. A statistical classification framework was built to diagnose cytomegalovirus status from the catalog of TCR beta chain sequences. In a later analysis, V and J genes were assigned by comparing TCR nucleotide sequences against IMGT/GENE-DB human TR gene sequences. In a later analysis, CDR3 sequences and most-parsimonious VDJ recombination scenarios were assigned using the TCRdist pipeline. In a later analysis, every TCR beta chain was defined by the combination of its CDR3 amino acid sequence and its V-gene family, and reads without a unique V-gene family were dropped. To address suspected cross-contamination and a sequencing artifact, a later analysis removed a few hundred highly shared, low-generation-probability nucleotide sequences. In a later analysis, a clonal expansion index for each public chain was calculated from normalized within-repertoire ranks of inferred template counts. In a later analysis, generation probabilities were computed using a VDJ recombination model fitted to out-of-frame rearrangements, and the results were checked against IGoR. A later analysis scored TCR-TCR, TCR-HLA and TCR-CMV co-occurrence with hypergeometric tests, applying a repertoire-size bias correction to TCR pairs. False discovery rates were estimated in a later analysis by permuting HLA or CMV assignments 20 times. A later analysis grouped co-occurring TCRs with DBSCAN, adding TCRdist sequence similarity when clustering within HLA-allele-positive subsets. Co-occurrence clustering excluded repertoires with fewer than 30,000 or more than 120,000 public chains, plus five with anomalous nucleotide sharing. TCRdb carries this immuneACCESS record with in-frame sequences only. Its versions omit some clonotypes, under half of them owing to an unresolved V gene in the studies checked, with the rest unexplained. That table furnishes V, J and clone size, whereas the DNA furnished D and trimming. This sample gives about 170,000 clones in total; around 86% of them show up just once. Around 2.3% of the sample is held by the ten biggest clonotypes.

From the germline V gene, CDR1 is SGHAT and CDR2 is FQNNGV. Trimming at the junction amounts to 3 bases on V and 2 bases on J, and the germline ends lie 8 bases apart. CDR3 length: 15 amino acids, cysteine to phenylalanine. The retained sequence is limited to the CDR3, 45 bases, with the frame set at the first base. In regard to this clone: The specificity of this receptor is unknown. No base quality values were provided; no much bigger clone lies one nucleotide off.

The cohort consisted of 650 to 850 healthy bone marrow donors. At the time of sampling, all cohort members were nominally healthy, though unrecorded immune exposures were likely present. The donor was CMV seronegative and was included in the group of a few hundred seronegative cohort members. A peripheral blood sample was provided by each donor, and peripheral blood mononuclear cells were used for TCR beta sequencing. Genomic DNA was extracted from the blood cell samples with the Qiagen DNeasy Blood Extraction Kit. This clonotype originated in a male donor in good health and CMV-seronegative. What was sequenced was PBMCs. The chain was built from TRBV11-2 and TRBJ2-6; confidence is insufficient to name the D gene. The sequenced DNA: TGTGCCAGCAGCTTGTCCCTCGCTGGGGCCAACGTCCTGACTTTC. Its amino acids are CASSLSLAGANVLTF. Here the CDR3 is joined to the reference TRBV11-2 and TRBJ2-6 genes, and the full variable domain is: EAGVAQSPRYKIIEKRQSVAFWCNPISGHATLYWYQQILGQGPKLLIQFQNNGVVDDSQLPKDRFSAERLKGVDSTLKIQPAKLEDSAVYLCASSLSLAGANVLTFGAGSRLTVL.